These T cell receptor beta chains were read from a single sample in a study of identical twins. TCRdb itself ran the 5' RACE reads through MiXCR, one entry per CDR3 protein. The sample lists around 1.7 million distinct CDR3 sequences, less than 35% occurring once. Material for sequencing was cord blood. The receptors stem from a newborn girl in good health. The CDR3 runs from the conserved cysteine through the conserved F or W. A D gene is named only where the DNA matches it firmly. Clone size is given for some rows only: seen once, a few or many times, or a class if the clone is expanded.

len,abundance,d_gene,j_gene,v_gene,CDR3aa,CDR3nt
13,.,.,TRBJ2-5,TRBV12-3/TRBV12-4,CASSLATRETQYF,TGTGCCAGCAGTTTAGCTACTAGAGAGACCCAGTACTTC
14,.,TRBD1,TRBJ2-2,TRBV28,CASKWTGAVGELFF,TGTGCCAGCAAGTGGACAGGGGCGGTCGGGGAGCTGTTTTTT
14,few,TRBD1,TRBJ1-2,TRBV27,CASGQVSSNYGYTF,TGTGCCAGCGGACAGGTCTCCTCTAACTATGGCTACACCTTC
10,.,.,TRBJ1-1,TRBV20-1,CSASYSQAFF,TGCAGTGCTAGTTACAGCCAAGCTTTCTTT
16,.,.,TRBJ1-5,TRBV18,CASSPDRIRSNQPQHF,TGTGCCAGCTCACCAGACAGAATAAGGAGCAATCAGCCCCAGCATTTT
17,few,TRBD2,TRBJ2-7,TRBV7-2,CASSPRLAGGSSYEQYF,TGTGCCAGCAGCCCTAGACTAGCGGGGGGAAGCTCCTACGAGCAGTACTTC
13,few,.,TRBJ2-1,TRBV21-1,CASRDYPRNEQFF,TGTGCCAGCAGGGACTACCCACGCAATGAGCAGTTCTTC
16,few,TRBD1,TRBJ2-5,TRBV20-1,CSARAYSDRGEETQYF,TGCAGTGCTAGGGCATACTCGGACAGGGGGGAAGAGACCCAGTACTTC
12,.,.,TRBJ1-6,TRBV20-1,CSPRVVNSPLHF,TGCAGCCCCAGGGTTGTCAATTCACCCCTCCACTTT
13,few,.,TRBJ1-2,TRBV6-2/TRBV6-3,CASNRGYLYGYTF,TGTGCCAGCAATCGAGGATATCTCTATGGCTACACCTTC
15,once,TRBD2,TRBJ2-1,TRBV20-1,CSAPRSGRSYNEQFF,TGCAGTGCTCCTCGAAGCGGGAGGAGTTACAATGAGCAGTTCTTC
19,.,TRBD2,TRBJ2-1,TRBV20-1,CSARPRLAGGPSSYNGQFF,TGCAGTGCTAGACCCCGACTAGCGGGAGGCCCAAGCTCCTACAATGGGCAGTTCTTC
16,.,TRBD1,TRBJ1-6,TRBV5-5,CASSLVDRVVNSPLHF,TGTGCCAGCAGCTTGGTGGACAGGGTCGTTAATTCACCCCTCCACTTT
14,few,.,TRBJ2-7,TRBV6-5,CASRYRELSYEQYF,TGTGCCAGCAGATACAGGGAACTCTCCTACGAGCAGTACTTC
13,few,.,TRBJ2-7,TRBV19,CASSIGTVYEQYF,TGTGCCAGTAGTATAGGGACCGTCTACGAGCAGTACTTC
14,.,.,TRBJ1-5,TRBV18,CASSPGEGNQPQHF,TGTGCCAGCTCACCAGGGGAAGGCAATCAGCCCCAGCATTTT
11,.,.,TRBJ2-1,TRBV5-6,CASSFYNERFF,TGTGCCAGCAGCTTCTACAATGAGCGGTTCTTC
12,.,TRBD1,TRBJ2-7,TRBV5-5,CASSMDRGEQYF,TGTGCCAGCAGCATGGACAGGGGGGAGCAGTACTTC